The clone carrying this T cell receptor (beta chain) has just a few counts. All TCR cDNA molecules were individually tagged with a unique molecular identifier. TCRdb reprocessed the 5' RACE reads with MiXCR, giving one entry per CDR3 protein. Found here are fewer than 55,000 distinct CDR3 sequences, approximately 7.6% of them singletons; the top ten hold about 12%. Noted time point: sample taken at primary tumor resection. Sequencing was performed on whole RNA extracted from tumor and nontumor lung tissue, or from frozen PBMC, and the material was left unsorted. Untreated early-stage non-small cell lung cancer patients, 70 to 85 in total, were the donors. This sample was taken from a study of spatial heterogeneity in lung cancer. V was pared by 3 bases and J by 5 bases, with 13 bases between. The CDR3 contains 14 residues. Germline assignment: CDR1 LGHNA and CDR2 YSLEER.

The chain is built from TRBV4-3 and TRBJ2-5; D not certain. The source was PBMCs, collected at surgery. The sequence came from a female donor with early-stage non-small cell lung cancer. The CDR3 DNA reads as TGCGCCAGCAGCCAGGGAACCAAACGTGAGACCCAGTACTTC. This codes for CASSQGTKRETQYF.